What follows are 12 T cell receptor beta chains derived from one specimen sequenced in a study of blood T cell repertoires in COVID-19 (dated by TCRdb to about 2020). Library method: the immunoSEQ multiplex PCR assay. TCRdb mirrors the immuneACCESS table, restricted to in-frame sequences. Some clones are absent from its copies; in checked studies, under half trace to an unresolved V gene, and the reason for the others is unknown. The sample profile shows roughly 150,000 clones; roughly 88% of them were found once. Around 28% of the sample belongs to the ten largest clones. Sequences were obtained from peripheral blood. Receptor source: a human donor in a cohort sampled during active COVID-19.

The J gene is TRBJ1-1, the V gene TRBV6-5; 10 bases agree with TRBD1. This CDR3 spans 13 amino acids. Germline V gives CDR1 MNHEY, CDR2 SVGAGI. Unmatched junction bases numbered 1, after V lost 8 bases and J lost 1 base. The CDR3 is CASGQGENTEAFF. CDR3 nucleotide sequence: TGTGCCAGCGGACAGGGGGAGAACACTGAAGCTTTCTTT.

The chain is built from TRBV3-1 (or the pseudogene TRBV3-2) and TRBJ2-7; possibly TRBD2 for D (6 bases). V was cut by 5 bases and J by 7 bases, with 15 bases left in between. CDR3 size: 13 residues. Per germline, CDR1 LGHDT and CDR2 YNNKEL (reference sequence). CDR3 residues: CASSSLERVEQYF. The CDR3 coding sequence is TGTGCCAGCAGCAGTCTGGAGCGGGTGGAGCAGTACTTC.

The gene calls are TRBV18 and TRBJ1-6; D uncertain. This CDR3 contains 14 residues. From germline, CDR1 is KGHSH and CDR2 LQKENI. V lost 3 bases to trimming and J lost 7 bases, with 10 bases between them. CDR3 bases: TGTGCCAGCTCACCGTCATCAAAAAATTCACCCCTCCACTTT. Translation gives CASSPSSKNSPLHF.

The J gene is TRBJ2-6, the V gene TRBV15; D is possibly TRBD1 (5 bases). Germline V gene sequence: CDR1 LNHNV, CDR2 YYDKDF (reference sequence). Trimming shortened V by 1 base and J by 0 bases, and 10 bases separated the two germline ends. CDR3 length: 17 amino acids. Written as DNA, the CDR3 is TGTGCCACCAGCAGAGGGCAGGGCCTCTCTGGGGCCAACGTCCTGACTTTC. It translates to CATSRGQGLSGANVLTF.

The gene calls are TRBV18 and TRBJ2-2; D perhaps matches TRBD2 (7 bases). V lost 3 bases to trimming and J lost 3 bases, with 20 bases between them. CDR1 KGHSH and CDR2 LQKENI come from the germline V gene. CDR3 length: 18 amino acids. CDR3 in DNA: TGTGCCAGCTCACCCCGTCAACGGGGGGCAGGAGACACCGGGGAGCTGTTTTTT. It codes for CASSPRQRGAGDTGELFF.

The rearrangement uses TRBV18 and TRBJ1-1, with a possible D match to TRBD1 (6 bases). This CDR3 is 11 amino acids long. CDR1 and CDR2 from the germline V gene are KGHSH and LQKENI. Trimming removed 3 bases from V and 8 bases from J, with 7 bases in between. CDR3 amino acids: CASSPDREAFF. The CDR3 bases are TGTGCCAGCTCACCGGACAGAGAAGCTTTCTTT.

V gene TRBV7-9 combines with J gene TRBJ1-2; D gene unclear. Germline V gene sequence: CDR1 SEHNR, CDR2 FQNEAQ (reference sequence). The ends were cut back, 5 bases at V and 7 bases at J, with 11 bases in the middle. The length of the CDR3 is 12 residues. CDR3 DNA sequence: TGTGCCAGCAGCGGGAGCAGCGGTGGCTACACCTTC. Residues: CASSGSSGGYTF.

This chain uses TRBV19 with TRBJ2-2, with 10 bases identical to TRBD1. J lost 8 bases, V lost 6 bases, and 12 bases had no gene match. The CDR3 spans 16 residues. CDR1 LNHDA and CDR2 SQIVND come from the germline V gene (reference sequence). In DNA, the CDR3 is TGTGCCAGTAGGTCTCGAGGGACAGGGGTTAATGGGGAGCTGTTTTTT. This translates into CASRSRGTGVNGELFF.

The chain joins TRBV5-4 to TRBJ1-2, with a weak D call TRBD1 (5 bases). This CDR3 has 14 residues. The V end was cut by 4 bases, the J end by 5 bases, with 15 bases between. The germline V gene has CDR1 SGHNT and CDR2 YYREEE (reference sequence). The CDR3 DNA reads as TGTGCCAGCAGCCTGGAACGGACATGGTATGGCTACACCTTC. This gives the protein CASSLERTWYGYTF.

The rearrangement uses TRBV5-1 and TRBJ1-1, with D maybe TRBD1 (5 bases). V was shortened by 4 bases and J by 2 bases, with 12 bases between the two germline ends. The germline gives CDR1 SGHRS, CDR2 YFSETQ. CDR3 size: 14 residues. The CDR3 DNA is TGCGCCAGCAGCATACAGGCTTCTAACACTGAAGCTTTCTTT. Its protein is CASSIQASNTEAFF.

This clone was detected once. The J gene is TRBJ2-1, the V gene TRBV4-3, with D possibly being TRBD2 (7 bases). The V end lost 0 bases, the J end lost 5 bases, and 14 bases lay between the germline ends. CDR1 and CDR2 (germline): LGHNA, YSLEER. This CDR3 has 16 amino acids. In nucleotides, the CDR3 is TGCGCCAGCAGCCAAGATGCGGGGGCCCCCGACAATGAGCAGTTCTTC. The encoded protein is CASSQDAGAPDNEQFF.

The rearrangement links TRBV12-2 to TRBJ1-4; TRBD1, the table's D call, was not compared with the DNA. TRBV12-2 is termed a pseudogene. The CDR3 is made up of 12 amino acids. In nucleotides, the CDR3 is TGTGCAAGTCGCTTATATAGGGGTAAACTGTTTTTT. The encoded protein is CASRLYRGKLFF.